These 4 T cell receptor beta chains came from one sample sequenced in a study of blood T cell repertoires in COVID-19. Generated by immunoSEQ multiplex PCR, the TCRdb table keeps only in-frame clones and is missing some. The data contain approximately 240,000 clones, 85% to 95% of them singletons. Source material: peripheral blood. Every receptor here comes from a man in his thirties or forties with COVID-19, enrolled during active disease.

The gene calls are TRBV12-5 and TRBJ2-2; no clear D. V dropped 0 bases and J dropped 7 bases, with 15 bases sitting between them. This CDR3 is built from 16 residues. CDR1 is LGHNT, CDR2 FRNRAP, per germline. The CDR3 sequence: CASGLVLGRFDGELFF. In DNA, the CDR3 is TGTGCTAGTGGTTTGGTACTGGGCAGGTTCGACGGGGAGCTGTTTTTT.

V and J are TRBV11-3 and TRBJ2-1, with 8 bases fitting TRBD2. The CDR3 totals 13 residues. The V gene's germline CDR1 is SGHNT and CDR2 YENEEA. With V trimmed by 3 bases and J by 8 bases, 3 bases remained unmatched. The CDR3, as DNA: TGTGCCAGCAGCTTGAGGCGGGGGGATGAGCAGTTCTTC. Residues: CASSLRRGDEQFF.

A single count supports this clone. This rearrangement joins TRBV3-1 (or the pseudogene TRBV3-2) to TRBJ1-6; D gene unclear. CDR3 size: 15 residues. Trimming removed 0 bases at V and 6 bases at J, with 9 bases between. Germline lookup yields CDR1 LGHDT and CDR2 YNNKEL (reference sequence). This CDR3 is CASSQDPTVNSPLHF. As DNA, the CDR3 is TGTGCCAGCAGCCAAGATCCCACGGTTAATTCACCCCTCCACTTT.

This chain uses TRBV4-1 with TRBJ1-2, with D possibly TRBD1 on 6 matching bases. CDR3 size: 16 residues. V shed 1 base and J shed 3 bases, with 15 bases lying between them. Germline V gene data show CDR1 as MGHRA and CDR2 as YSYEKL. CDR3 amino acids: CASSQVSSGGDYGYTF. DNA of the CDR3: TGCGCCAGCAGCCAAGTCTCATCGGGGGGCGACTATGGCTACACCTTC.